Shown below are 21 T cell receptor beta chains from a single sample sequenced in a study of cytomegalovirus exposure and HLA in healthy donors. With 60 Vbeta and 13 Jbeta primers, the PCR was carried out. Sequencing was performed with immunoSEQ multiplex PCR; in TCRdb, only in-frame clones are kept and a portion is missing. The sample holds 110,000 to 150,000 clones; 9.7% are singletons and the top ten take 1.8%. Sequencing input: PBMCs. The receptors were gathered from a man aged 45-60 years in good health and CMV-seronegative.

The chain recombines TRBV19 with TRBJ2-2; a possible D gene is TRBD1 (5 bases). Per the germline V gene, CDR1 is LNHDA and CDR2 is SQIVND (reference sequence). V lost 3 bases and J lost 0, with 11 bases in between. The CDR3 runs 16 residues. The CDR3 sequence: CASSIQGVTNTGELFF. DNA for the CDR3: TGTGCCAGTAGTATTCAGGGCGTTACGAACACCGGGGAGCTGTTTTTT.

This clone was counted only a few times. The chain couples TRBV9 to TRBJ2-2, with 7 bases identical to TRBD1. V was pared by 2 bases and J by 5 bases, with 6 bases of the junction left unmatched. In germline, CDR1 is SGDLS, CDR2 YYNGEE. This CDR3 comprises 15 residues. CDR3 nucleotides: TGTGCCAGCAGCGTGAGGACAGGAGAGACCGGGGAGCTGTTTTTT. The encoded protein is CASSVRTGETGELFF.

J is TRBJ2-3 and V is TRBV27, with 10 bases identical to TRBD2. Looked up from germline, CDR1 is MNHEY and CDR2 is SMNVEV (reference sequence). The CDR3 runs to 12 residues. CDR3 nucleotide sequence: TGTCCTAGCGGGGGCGCAACAGATACGCAGTATTTT. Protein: CPSGGATDTQYF.

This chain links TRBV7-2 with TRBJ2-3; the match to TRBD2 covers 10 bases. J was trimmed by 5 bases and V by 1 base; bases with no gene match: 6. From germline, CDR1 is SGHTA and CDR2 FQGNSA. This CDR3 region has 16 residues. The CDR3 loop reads CASSLGPSGGQDTQYF. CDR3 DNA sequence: TGTGCCAGCAGCTTAGGCCCTAGCGGGGGACAAGATACGCAGTATTTT.

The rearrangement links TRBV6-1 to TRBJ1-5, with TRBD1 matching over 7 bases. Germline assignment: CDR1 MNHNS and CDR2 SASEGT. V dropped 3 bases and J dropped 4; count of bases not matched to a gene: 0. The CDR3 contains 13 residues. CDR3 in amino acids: CASSDRGNQPQHF. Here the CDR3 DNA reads TGTGCCAGCAGTGACAGGGGGAATCAGCCCCAGCATTTT.

DNA of the CDR3: TGCAGCGTTGAAACCCCGGGAAGAACTGAAGCTTTCTTT. This translates into CSVETPGRTEAFF. This chain links TRBV29-1 with TRBJ1-1; D is ambiguous. The CDR3 spans 13 residues. Germline V CDR1 and CDR2: SQVTM, ANQGSEA. Trimming took off 2 bases at V and 5 bases at J, with 12 bases between the two ends.

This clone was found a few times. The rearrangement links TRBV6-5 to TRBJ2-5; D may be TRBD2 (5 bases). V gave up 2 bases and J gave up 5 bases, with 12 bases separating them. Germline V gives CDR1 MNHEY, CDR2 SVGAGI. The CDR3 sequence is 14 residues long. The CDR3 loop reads CASSYPPPGETQYF. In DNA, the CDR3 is TGTGCCAGCAGTTACCCCCCCCCGGGGGAGACCCAGTACTTC.

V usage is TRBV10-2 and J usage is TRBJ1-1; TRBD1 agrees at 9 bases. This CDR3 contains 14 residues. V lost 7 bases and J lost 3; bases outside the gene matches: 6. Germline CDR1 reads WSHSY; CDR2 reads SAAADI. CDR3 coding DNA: TGCGCCAGCACCGATACAGGGGGCCACACTGAAGCTTTCTTT. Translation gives CASTDTGGHTEAFF.

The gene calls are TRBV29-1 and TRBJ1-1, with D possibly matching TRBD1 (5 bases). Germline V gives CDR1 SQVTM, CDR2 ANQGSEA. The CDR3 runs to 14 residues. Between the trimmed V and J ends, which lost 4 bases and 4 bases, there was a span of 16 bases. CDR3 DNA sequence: TGCAGCGTTGCTGGGGCCCTGGGGGGCACTGAAGCTTTCTTT. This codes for CSVAGALGGTEAFF. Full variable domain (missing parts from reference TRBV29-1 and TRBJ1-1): SAVISQKPSRDICQRGTSLTIQCQVDSQVTMMFWYRQQPGQSLTLIATANQGSEATYESGFVIDKFPISRPNLTFSTLTVSNMSPEDSSIYLCSVAGALGGTEAFFGQGTRLTVV.

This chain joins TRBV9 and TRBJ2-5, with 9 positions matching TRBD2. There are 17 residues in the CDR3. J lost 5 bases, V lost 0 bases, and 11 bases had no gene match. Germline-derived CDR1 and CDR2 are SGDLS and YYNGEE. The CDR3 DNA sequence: TGTGCCAGCAGCGTAGGGGCGCGGGGGGGTGGTGGGGAGACCCAGTACTTC. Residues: CASSVGARGGGGETQYF.

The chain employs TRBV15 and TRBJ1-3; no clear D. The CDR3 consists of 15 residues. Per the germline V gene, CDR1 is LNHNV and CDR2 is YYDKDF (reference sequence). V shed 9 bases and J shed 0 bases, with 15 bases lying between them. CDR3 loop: CATSWAQSSGNTIYF. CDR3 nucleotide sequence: TGTGCCACGAGTTGGGCCCAAAGCTCTGGAAACACCATATATTTT.

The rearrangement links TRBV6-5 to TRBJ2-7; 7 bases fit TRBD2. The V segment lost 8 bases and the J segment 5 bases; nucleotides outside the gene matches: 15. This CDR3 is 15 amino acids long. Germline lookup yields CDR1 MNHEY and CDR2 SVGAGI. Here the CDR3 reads CASQIAEGGSHEQYF. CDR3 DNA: TGTGCCAGCCAAATCGCAGAGGGAGGGTCACACGAGCAGTACTTC.

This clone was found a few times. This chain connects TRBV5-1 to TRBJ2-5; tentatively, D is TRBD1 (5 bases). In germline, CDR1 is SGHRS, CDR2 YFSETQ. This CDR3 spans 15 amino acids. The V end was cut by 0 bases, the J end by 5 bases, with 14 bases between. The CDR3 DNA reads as TGCGCCAGCAGCTTGGCCGCCAGGGCAGGGGAGACCCAGTACTTC. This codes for CASSLAARAGETQYF. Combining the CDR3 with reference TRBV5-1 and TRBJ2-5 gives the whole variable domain KAGVTQTPRYLIKTRGQQVTLSCSPISGHRSVSWYQQTPGQGLQFLFEYFSETQRNKGNFPGRFSGRQFSNSRSEMNVSTLELGDSALYLCASSLAARAGETQYFGPGTRLLVL.

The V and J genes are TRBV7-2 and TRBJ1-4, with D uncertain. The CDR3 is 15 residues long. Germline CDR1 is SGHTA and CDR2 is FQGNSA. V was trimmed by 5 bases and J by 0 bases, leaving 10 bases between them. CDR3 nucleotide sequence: TGTGCCAGCAGCCCCCGGAGTACAACTAATGAAAAACTGTTTTTT. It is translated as CASSPRSTTNEKLFF.

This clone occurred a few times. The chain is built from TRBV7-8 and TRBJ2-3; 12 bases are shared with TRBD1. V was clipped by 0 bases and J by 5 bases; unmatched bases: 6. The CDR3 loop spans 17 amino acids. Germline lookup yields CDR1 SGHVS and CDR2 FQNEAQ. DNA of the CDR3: TGTGCCAGCAGCTTAGCCGGGACAGGGGGCGCCGAAGATACGCAGTATTTT. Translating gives CASSLAGTGGAEDTQYF.

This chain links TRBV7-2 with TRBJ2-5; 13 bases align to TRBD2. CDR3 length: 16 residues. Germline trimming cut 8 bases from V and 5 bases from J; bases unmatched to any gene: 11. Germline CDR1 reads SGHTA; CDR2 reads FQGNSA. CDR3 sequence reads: CASLLGGGLAGETQYF. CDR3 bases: TGTGCCAGCTTGCTGGGGGGGGGACTAGCGGGGGAGACCCAGTACTTC.

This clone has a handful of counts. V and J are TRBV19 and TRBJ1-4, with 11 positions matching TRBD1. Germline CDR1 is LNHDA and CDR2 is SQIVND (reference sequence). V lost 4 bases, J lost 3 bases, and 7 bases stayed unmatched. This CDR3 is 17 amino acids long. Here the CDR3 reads CASSTPGTGGSNEKLFF. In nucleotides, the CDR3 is TGTGCCAGTAGTACCCCCGGGACAGGGGGGTCTAATGAAAAACTGTTTTTT.

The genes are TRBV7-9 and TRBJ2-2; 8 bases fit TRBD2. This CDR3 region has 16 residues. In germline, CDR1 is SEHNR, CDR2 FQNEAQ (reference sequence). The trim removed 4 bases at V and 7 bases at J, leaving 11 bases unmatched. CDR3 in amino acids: CASSSVQRERGGELFF. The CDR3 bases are TGTGCCAGCAGCTCAGTCCAGCGGGAGAGGGGCGGGGAGCTGTTTTTT.

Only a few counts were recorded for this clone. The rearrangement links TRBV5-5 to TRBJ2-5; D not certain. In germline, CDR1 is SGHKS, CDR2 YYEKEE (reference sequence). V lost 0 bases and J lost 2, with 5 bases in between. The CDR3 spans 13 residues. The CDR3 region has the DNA TGTGCCAGCAGCTTGGGCGGACAAGAGACCCAGTACTTC. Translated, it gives CASSLGGQETQYF.

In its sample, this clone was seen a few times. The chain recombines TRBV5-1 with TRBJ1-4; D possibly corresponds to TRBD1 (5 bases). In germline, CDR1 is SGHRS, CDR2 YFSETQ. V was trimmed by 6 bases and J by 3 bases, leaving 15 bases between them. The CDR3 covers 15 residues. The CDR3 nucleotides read TGCGCCAGCACCCGACAGAGCCTCCCTAATGAAAAACTGTTTTTT. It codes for CASTRQSLPNEKLFF.

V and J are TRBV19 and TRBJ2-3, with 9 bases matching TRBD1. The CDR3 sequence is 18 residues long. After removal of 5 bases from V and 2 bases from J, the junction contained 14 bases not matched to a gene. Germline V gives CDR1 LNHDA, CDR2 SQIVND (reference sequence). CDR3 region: CASSGVGGQGTYTDTQYF. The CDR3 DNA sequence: TGTGCCAGTAGTGGTGTAGGGGGACAGGGAACCTACACAGATACGCAGTATTTT.